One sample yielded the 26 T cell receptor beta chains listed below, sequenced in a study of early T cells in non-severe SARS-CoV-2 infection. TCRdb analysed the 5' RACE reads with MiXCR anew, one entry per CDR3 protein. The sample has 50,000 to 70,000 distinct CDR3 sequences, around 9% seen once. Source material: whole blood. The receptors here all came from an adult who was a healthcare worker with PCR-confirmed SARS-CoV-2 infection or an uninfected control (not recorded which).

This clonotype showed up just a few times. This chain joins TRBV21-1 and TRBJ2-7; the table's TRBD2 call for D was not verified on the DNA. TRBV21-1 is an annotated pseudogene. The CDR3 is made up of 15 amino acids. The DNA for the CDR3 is TGTGCCAGCAGCTTGGCACGGGAGTGTTCCTACGAGCAGTACTTC. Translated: CASSLARECSYEQYF.

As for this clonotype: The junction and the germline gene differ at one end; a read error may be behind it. DNA for the CDR3: TGTGCCAGCAGCCTTCAGGACATTGAGTACTTC. Translation: CASSLQDIEYF. V usage is TRBV2 and J usage is TRBJ2-4, with D perhaps TRBD1 (5 bases). CDR1 and CDR2 (germline): SNHLY, FYNNEI. This CDR3 has 11 amino acids.

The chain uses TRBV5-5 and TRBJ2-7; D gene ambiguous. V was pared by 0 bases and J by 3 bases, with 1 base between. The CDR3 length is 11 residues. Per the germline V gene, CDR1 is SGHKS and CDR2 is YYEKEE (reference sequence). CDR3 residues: CASSLVYEQYF. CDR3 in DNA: TGTGCCAGCAGCTTGGTCTACGAGCAGTACTTC.

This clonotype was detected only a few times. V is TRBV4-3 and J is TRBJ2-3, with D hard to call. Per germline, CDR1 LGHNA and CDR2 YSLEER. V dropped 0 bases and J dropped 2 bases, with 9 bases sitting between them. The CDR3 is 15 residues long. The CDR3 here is CASSQEYRFTDTQYF. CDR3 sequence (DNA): TGCGCCAGCAGCCAAGAATACAGATTCACAGATACGCAGTATTTT.

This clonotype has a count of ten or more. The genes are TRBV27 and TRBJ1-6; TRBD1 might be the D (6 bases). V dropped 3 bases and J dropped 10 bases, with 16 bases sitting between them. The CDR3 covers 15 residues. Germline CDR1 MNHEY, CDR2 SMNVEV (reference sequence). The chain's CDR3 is CASSFHGGLGSPLHF. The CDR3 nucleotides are TGTGCCAGCAGTTTCCATGGGGGGCTCGGCTCACCCCTCCACTTT.

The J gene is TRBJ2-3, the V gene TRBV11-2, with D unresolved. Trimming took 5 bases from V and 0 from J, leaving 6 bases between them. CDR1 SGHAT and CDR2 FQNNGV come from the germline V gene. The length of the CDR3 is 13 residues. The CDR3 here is CASSLFSTDTQYF. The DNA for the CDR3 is TGTGCCAGCAGCCTTTTTAGCACAGATACGCAGTATTTT.

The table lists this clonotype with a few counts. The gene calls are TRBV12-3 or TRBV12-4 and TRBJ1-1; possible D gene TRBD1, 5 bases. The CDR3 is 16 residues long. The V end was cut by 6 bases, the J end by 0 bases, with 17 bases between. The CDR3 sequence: CASSRNGALMNTEAFF. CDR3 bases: TGTGCCAGCAGCCGGAACGGGGCCCTCATGAACACTGAAGCTTTCTTT.

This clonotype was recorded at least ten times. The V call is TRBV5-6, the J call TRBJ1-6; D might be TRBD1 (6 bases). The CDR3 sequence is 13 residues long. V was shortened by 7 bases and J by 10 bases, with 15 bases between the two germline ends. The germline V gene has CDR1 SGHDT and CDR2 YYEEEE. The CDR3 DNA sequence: TGTGCCAGCCGGAACAGGGTCGAATCACCCCTCCACTTT. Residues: CASRNRVESPLHF.

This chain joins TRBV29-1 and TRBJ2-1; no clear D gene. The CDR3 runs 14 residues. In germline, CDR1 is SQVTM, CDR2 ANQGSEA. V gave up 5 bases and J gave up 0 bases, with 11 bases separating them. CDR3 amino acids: CSVYLLFSYNEQFF. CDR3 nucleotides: TGCAGCGTTTACTTGCTCTTCTCCTACAATGAGCAGTTCTTC.

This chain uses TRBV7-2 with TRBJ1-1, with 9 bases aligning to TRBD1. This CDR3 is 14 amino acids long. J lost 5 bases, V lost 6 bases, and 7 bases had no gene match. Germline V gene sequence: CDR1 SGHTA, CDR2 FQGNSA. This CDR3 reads CASRPTGTGTEAFF. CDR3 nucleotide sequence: TGTGCCAGCAGGCCGACCGGGACAGGGACTGAAGCTTTCTTT.

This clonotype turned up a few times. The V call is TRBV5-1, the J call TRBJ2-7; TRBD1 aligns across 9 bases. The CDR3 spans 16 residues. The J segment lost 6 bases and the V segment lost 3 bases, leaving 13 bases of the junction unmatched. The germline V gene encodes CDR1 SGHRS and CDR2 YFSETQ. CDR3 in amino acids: CASSSVMGQGLPEQYF. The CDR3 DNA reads TGCGCCAGCAGCTCGGTTATGGGACAGGGACTCCCCGAGCAGTACTTC. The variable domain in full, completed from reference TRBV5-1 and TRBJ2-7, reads KAGVTQTPRYLIKTRGQQVTLSCSPISGHRSVSWYQQTPGQGLQFLFEYFSETQRNKGNFPGRFSGRQFSNSRSEMNVSTLELGDSALYLCASSSVMGQGLPEQYFGPGTRLTVT.

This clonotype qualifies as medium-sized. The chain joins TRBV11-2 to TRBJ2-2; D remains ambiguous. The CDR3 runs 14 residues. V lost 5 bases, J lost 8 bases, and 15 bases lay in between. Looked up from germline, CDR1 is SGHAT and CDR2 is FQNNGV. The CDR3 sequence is CASSPTRAEGELFF. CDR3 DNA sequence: TGTGCCAGCAGCCCTACCCGTGCGGAGGGGGAGCTGTTTTTT.

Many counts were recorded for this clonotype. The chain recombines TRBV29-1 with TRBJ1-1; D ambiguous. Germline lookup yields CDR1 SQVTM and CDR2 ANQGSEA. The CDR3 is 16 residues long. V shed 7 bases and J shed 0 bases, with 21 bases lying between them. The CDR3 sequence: CSAGTHSPLMNTEAFF. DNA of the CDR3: TGCAGCGCCGGCACCCACAGCCCCCTTATGAACACTGAAGCTTTCTTT.

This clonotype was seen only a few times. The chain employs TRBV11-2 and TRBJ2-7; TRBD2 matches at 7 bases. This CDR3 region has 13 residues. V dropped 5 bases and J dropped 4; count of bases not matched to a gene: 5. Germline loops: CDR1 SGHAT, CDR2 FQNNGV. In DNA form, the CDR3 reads TGTGCCAGCAGCGCGGGGGATGGTTACGAGCAGTACTTC. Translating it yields CASSAGDGYEQYF.

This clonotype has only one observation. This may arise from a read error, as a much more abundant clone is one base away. CDR3: CASSQGVANVLSF. DNA of the CDR3: TGTGCCAGCAGCCAAGGGGTGGCCAACGTCCTGTCTTTC. This chain connects TRBV14 to TRBJ2-6; D not resolved. This CDR3 has 13 amino acids. Germline values: CDR1 SGHDN, CDR2 FVKESK. Combining the CDR3 with reference TRBV14 and TRBJ2-6 gives the whole variable domain EAGVTQFPSHSVIEKGQTVTLRCDPISGHDNLYWYRRVMGKEIKFLLHFVKESKQDESGMPNNRFLAERTGGTYSTLKVQPAELEDSGVYFCASSQGVANVLSFGAGSRLTVL.

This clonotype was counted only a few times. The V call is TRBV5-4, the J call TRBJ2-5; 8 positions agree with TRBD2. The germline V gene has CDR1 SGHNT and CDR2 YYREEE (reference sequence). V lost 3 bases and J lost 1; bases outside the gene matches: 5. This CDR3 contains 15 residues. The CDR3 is CASSSQSGSQETQYF. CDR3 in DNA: TGTGCCAGCAGCTCACAAAGCGGGAGCCAAGAGACCCAGTACTTC.

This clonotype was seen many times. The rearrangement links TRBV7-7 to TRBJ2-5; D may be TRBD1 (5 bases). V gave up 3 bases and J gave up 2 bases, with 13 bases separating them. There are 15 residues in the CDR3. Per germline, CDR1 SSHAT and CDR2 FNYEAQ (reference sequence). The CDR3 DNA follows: TGTGCCAGCAGCTTCAGAGGACACCTACAAGAGACCCAGTACTTC. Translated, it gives CASSFRGHLQETQYF.

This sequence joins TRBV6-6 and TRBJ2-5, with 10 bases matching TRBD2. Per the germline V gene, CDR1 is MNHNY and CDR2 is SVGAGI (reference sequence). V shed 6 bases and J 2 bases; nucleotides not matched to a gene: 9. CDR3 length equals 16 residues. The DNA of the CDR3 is TGTGCCAGCAGCCCGCTAGCGGGAGCACCGCAAGAGACCCAGTACTTC. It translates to CASSPLAGAPQETQYF.

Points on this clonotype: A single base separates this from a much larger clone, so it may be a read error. CDR3 loop: CSAQLGGSYDYTF. The CDR3 DNA is TGCAGTGCGCAACTTGGGGGTTCCTATGACTACACCTTC. V gene TRBV20-1 combines with J gene TRBJ1-2, with a tentative D call TRBD1 (5 bases). The CDR3 has 13 amino acids. Looked up from germline, CDR1 is DFQATT and CDR2 is SNEGSKA (reference sequence).

As DNA, the CDR3 is TGTGCCAGCAGTCCGGACAGGAGCCGTGGCTACACCTTC. This sequence encodes CASSPDRSRGYTF. The chain has TRBV28 and TRBJ1-2; 7 bases map to TRBD1. CDR3 length: 13 residues. After removal of 5 bases from V and 7 bases from J, the junction contained 7 bases not matched to a gene. Germline assignment: CDR1 MDHEN and CDR2 SYDVKM.

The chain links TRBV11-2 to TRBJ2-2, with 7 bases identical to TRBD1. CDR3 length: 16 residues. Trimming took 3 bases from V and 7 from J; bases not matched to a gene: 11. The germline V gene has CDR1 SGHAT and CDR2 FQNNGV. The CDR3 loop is CASSLAGQAGGGELFF. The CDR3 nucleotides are TGTGCCAGCAGCTTGGCCGGACAGGCGGGCGGCGGGGAGCTGTTTTTT.

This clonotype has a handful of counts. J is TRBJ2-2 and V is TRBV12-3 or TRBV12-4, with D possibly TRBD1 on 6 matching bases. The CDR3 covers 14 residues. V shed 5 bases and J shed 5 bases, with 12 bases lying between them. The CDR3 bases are TGTGCCAGCAGTAGAACCGGACAGACCGGGGAGCTGTTTTTT. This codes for CASSRTGQTGELFF.

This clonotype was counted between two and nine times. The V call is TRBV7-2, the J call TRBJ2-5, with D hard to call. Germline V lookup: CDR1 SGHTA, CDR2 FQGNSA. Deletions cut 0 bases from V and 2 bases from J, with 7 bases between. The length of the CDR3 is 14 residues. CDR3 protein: CASSLAVQQETQYF. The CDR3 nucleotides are TGTGCCAGCAGCTTAGCTGTACAACAAGAGACCCAGTACTTC.

The chain's CDR3 is CASSSSRQPQHF. CDR3 DNA sequence: TGTGCCAGCAGCTCATCGCGGCAGCCCCAGCATTTT. The rearrangement links TRBV28 to TRBJ1-5; D gene uncertain. Germline CDR1 is MDHEN and CDR2 is SYDVKM. The CDR3 is 12 amino acids. With 6 bases removed from V and 7 bases from J, the gap between germline ends came to 10 bases.

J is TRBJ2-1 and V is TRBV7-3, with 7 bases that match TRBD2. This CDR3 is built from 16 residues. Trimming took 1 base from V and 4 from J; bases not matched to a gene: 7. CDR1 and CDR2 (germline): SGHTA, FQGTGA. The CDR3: CASSLIGLAAYNEQFF. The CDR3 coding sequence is TGTGCCAGCAGCTTAATAGGCCTAGCGGCGTACAATGAGCAGTTCTTC.

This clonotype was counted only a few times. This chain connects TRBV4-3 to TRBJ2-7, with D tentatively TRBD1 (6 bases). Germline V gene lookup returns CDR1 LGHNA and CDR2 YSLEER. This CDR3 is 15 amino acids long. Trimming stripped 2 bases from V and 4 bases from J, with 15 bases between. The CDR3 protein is CASSQKQGIHYEQYF. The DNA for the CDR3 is TGCGCCAGCAGCCAAAAACAGGGTATTCATTACGAGCAGTACTTC.